The next 7 T cell receptor beta chains were all read from a single sample in a study of T cell repertoires in cytomegalovirus infection. TCRdb redid the calling of the reads with MiXCR, one entry per CDR3 protein. Of approximately 730,000 distinct CDR3 sequences listed, 29% were seen once; the top ten hold over 10%. Their cognate antigens are unknown. The sample here was cultured CD8+ T cells from PBMCs, taken from culture after CMV antigen stimulation. The receptors were sampled from a human donor in good health (CMV status not recorded). Some clones in this sample may be carry-over from other donors' samples.

The V call is TRBV5-5, the J call TRBJ1-2; TRBD1 agrees at 7 bases. The trim removed 2 bases at V and 1 base at J, leaving 2 bases unmatched. The CDR3 is 14 residues long. Germline V gene lookup returns CDR1 SGHKS and CDR2 YYEKEE (reference sequence). Here the CDR3 reads CASSFRGDNYGYTF. The CDR3 DNA follows: TGTGCCAGCAGCTTCAGGGGGGATAACTATGGCTACACCTTC.

There are many counts of this clonotype. The chain joins TRBV7-6 to TRBJ2-5; 8 nucleotides agree with TRBD1. Germline assignment: CDR1 SGHVS and CDR2 FNYEAQ. The J segment lost 10 bases and the V segment lost 8 bases, leaving 9 bases of the junction unmatched. This CDR3 has 12 amino acids. The CDR3 spells CASGDRPSDQYF. Written as DNA, the CDR3 is TGTGCCAGCGGGGACAGGCCCTCGGACCAGTACTTC.

This clonotype was observed a few times. The chain uses TRBV29-1 and TRBJ2-2; D remains ambiguous. Trimming shortened V by 0 bases and J by 6 bases, and 8 bases separated the two germline ends. Looked up from germline, CDR1 is SQVTM and CDR2 is ANQGSEA. CDR3 length: 13 residues. CDR3 in amino acids: CSVEERVPGELFF. The DNA for the CDR3 is TGCAGCGTTGAAGAAAGAGTTCCCGGGGAGCTGTTTTTT.

The V gene is TRBV29-1, the J gene TRBJ2-2; D unresolved. The V and J ends lost 2 bases and 1 base respectively, with 11 bases between them. The CDR3 consists of 15 residues. From germline, CDR1 is SQVTM and CDR2 ANQGSEA. The CDR3, as DNA: TGCAGCGTTGAACTACTGACCGGGAACACCGGGGAGCTGTTTTTT. It yields the protein CSVELLTGNTGELFF.

The rearrangement uses TRBV20-1 and TRBJ2-1; tentatively, D is TRBD1 (5 bases). Germline V gives CDR1 DFQATT, CDR2 SNEGSKA (reference sequence). The germline V and J ends were trimmed by 2 bases and 2 bases, with 13 bases remaining between them. There are 15 residues in the CDR3. In DNA form, the CDR3 reads TGCAGTGCTAGATCCCCAGGGTTCCCCTACAATGAGCAGTTCTTC. It encodes CSARSPGFPYNEQFF.

V gene TRBV28 combines with J gene TRBJ2-5; 10 nucleotides line up with TRBD2. CDR3 length: 12 residues. Germline V gives CDR1 MDHEN, CDR2 SYDVKM. Unmatched junction bases numbered 6, after V lost 10 bases and J lost 7 bases. The CDR3 DNA sequence: TGTGCCACCGGGACTAGCGATGGGACCCAGTACTTC. Residues: CATGTSDGTQYF.

This clonotype has only a few counts. The V gene is TRBV29-1, the J gene TRBJ1-1; a weak D match, TRBD1 (5 bases). From germline, CDR1 is SQVTM and CDR2 ANQGSEA. Trimming pared 6 bases from V and 1 base from J, leaving 12 bases between. The CDR3 has 13 amino acids. The CDR3 loop reads CSVPGEGNTEAFF. In nucleotides, the CDR3 is TGCAGCGTCCCGGGGGAGGGGAACACTGAAGCTTTCTTT.